This TCR beta chain was recovered during a study of blood T cell repertoires in COVID-19 (dated by TCRdb to 2018 to 2020). The study in broad terms: The collaborator samples originated in the United States, Italy and Spain and spanned the acute and convalescent phases of COVID-19. The material from the prospective study consisted of cDNA or gDNA derived from T cells, B-cell-depleted T cells, or PBMCs. The dataset comprised deeply sampled blood TCRbeta repertoires from subjects exposed to, actively infected with, or recovered from COVID-19. The repertoires were released in a freely available public database meant as a resource for research on the immune response to SARS-CoV-2. The samples were drawn from two sources: the first 160 participants of the ongoing ImmuneRACE study, and 1,000 to 1,500 subjects contributed by 6 global collaborators. Nearly every sample came with metadata listing a de-identified subject ID, COVID-19 status, age in years and sex. Where HLA class I and class II types were available, the types were taken from metadata supplied by the sample provider, not from assay-based typing.

Study-wide conclusions, independent of this receptor: The quantity of clinical and demographic metadata differed by source and by participant and was supplied without curation.

The immunoSEQ Assay, a bias-controlled multiplex PCR, was used to amplify TCRbeta CDR3 regions from genomic DNA. Per the source publication's procedure: The number of nucleated cells in each sample was estimated by amplification of reference gene primers within the assay. Sequence reads were collapsed and filtered to measure the absolute abundance of every unique TCRbeta CDR3 rearrangement. For each sample, productive Simpson clonality was calculated by taking the square root of Simpson's diversity index across productive rearrangements. Here the immuneACCESS table is served through TCRdb, limited to in-frame sequences with V and J called. Missing clones are a known gap in these copies; in checked studies unresolved V genes cover under half, and the rest lacks a known reason. That table gives V, J and clone size, and the DNA gave D and trimming. Across this sample there are about 400,000 clones, with roughly 90% seen only once. The top ten hold approximately 2% of the sample.

A word on this clone: Its specific antigen is unknown. No base quality values were provided; no much bigger clone lies one nucleotide off.

In the prospective study, participants were roughly 18 to 95 years old, resided in about 25 geographic areas of the United States, and were enrolled through a virtual design. In the prospective study, participants were assigned to cohorts based on the clinical history participants reported in a screening survey and a study questionnaire. In the prospective study, whole blood, serum and a nasopharyngeal or oropharyngeal swab were collected from each participant by mobile phlebotomists. Participants in the prospective study had the option to provide additional blood draws and questionnaires over a roughly two-month period. Before DNA extraction, prospective study blood samples were shipped either frozen or at room temperature. This sequence was found in a woman between 35 and 50 years old with acute COVID-19. The sample was PBMCs or T cells enriched from blood (not recorded which).

The DNA is TGTGCCAGCAGTTCGGGTGGCGGGGTCGGCTACACCTTC. This is translated as CASSSGGGVGYTF. This receptor chain uses TRBV28 and TRBJ1-2, with no D gene named confidently. Cut back by 4 bases and 8 bases, the V and J ends lie 14 bases apart. CDR1 and CDR2, per the germline V gene, are MDHEN and SYDVKM. Including the terminal cysteine and phenylalanine, the CDR3 comprises 13 residues. Of the read, only the CDR3 DNA is kept; its 39 bases are in frame from base 1.